Given below is one T cell receptor (beta chain) in context. Its antigen is still unknown. There were likely unrecorded immune exposures, though donors were nominally healthy when sampled. Germline V gene data show CDR1 as SGHTA and CDR2 as FQGNSA. CDR3 length equals 15 residues. V was clipped by 5 bases and J by 11 bases; unmatched bases: 15. These data come from a study of cytomegalovirus exposure and HLA in healthy donors. Study results and caveats: A later analysis found common viral pathogens apparently linked to several of the most significant clusters. The Asian-associated ancestry cluster reportedly had fewer N-insertions than the approximately 650-donor mean in a later analysis.

A multiplex PCR was run with 60 Vbeta primers and 13 Jbeta primers. The protocol was immunoSEQ multiplex PCR, while the TCRdb copy is restricted to in-frame clones and leaves out a portion. The sample table includes approximately 120,000 clones. Sequencing used PBMCs. This sequence joins TRBV7-2 and TRBJ2-3; 8 positions agree with TRBD2. This sequence was found in a man in his forties in good health and CMV-seronegative. This chain's CDR3 is CASSITSGGSDVQYF. DNA for the CDR3: TGTGCCAGCAGCATAACTAGCGGAGGGAGCGATGTGCAGTATTTT.